Below are 14 T cell receptor beta chains sequenced from a single sample in a study of T cells in Graves' hyperthyroidism and ophthalmopathy. Using RNA transcripts as the source, TCR beta CDR3 regions were amplified. Primed by the HTBI set, a first-round RT-PCR was run on the TCR CDR3. TCRdb called the multiplex PCR reads again in MiXCR, with one record for every CDR3 protein. The data show over 300,000 distinct CDR3 sequences, approximately 15% seen once. The specimen was blood. Receptors were obtained from a woman aged 55-70 years with Graves' hyperthyroidism.

The table lists this clonotype with many counts. The rearrangement links TRBV20-1 to TRBJ2-1; 10 bases align to TRBD2. In germline, CDR1 is DFQATT, CDR2 SNEGSKA (reference sequence). J was trimmed by 9 bases and V by 1 base; bases with no gene match: 15. The CDR3 is made up of 17 amino acids. For the CDR3, the DNA is TGCAGTGCTAGAGGGGAGGGGGGGACTAGCGTTGGCGGTGAGCAGTTCTTC. Protein product: CSARGEGGTSVGGEQFF.

This clonotype was detected many times. The chain employs TRBV7-2 and TRBJ2-5; a possible D gene is TRBD1 (6 bases). Germline CDR1 reads SGHTA; CDR2 reads FQGNSA. V was shortened by 5 bases and J by 5 bases, with 15 bases between the two germline ends. There are 14 residues in the CDR3. The CDR3 DNA follows: TGTGCCAGCAGCCTCCGTCCAGGGGTGGAGACCCAGTACTTC. It encodes CASSLRPGVETQYF.

This clonotype was seen only a few times. The rearrangement joins TRBV7-3 to TRBJ2-1; 7 bases match TRBD2. Germline CDR1 SGHTA, CDR2 FQGTGA. The CDR3 loop spans 15 amino acids. V was clipped by 5 bases and J by 15 bases; unmatched bases: 19. The CDR3 DNA sequence: TGTGCCAGCAGCCCCGGGAGGAGTAGCGGAGCTCATATGTTCTTC. This translates into CASSPGRSSGAHMFF.

Many counts were recorded for this clonotype. As DNA, the CDR3 is TGTGCCAGCAGTCCCAGACAGAGTACATCCACAGATACGCAGTATTTT. This gives the protein CASSPRQSTSTDTQYF. The chain uses TRBV27 and TRBJ2-3, with a tentative D call TRBD1 (5 bases). The CDR3 has 16 amino acids. The V gene lost 5 bases and the J gene lost 2 bases, with 17 bases spanning the gap. CDR1 is MNHEY and CDR2 is SMNVEV in the germline V gene (reference sequence).

In this sample, this clonotype turned up many times. The chain couples TRBV2 to TRBJ2-3; 9 bases agree with TRBD1. The CDR3 sequence is 14 residues long. Trimming took 4 bases from V and 5 from J; bases not matched to a gene: 4. Per germline, CDR1 SNHLY and CDR2 FYNNEI. This chain's CDR3 is CASSGGQGRDTQYF. The CDR3 coding sequence is TGTGCCAGCAGTGGGGGACAGGGACGAGATACGCAGTATTTT.

This clonotype has ten or more counts. The chain uses TRBV7-3 and TRBJ2-1; 13 positions agree with TRBD2. CDR1 and CDR2 (germline): SGHTA, FQGTGA. Unmatched junction bases numbered 8, after V lost 3 bases and J lost 9 bases. The CDR3 is made up of 16 amino acids. This CDR3 is CASSLPPGLAGSEQFF. CDR3 DNA: TGTGCCAGCAGCTTGCCCCCGGGACTAGCGGGAAGTGAGCAGTTCTTC.

The chain has TRBV28 and TRBJ2-1; TRBD2 aligns across 7 bases. CDR3 length: 16 amino acids. The trim removed 1 base at V and 13 bases at J, leaving 16 bases unmatched. CDR1 and CDR2 from the germline V gene are MDHEN and SYDVKM. In DNA, the CDR3 is TGTGCCAGCAGTTTATATGTGTGGCGGGGAGCGGGACCCCAGTTCTTC. Translation: CASSLYVWRGAGPQFF.

This clonotype was found a few times. The chain uses TRBV5-1 and TRBJ1-6; D is uncertain. Germline CDR1 is SGHRS and CDR2 is YFSETQ. The CDR3 contains 13 residues. V lost 1 base, J lost 8 bases, and 7 bases lay in between. CDR3 sequence reads: CASSLNSDSPLHF. The CDR3 DNA is TGCGCCAGCAGCTTGAACAGCGATTCACCCCTCCACTTT.

This clonotype was seen more than once but under ten times. The J gene is TRBJ1-4, the V gene TRBV14; TRBD1 is a possible D gene (5 bases). From germline, CDR1 is SGHDN and CDR2 FVKESK. V was shortened by 1 base and J by 8 bases, with 14 bases between the two germline ends. This CDR3 contains 15 residues. The CDR3 is CASSQGRGRGEKLFF. CDR3 in DNA: TGTGCCAGCAGCCAAGGACGGGGGAGAGGGGAAAAACTGTTTTTT. Combining the CDR3 with reference TRBV14 and TRBJ1-4 gives the whole variable domain EAGVTQFPSHSVIEKGQTVTLRCDPISGHDNLYWYRRVMGKEIKFLLHFVKESKQDESGMPNNRFLAERTGGTYSTLKVQPAELEDSGVYFCASSQGRGRGEKLFFGSGTQLSVL.

The table lists this clonotype with many counts. J is TRBJ1-1 and V is TRBV4-1, with D unclear. CDR3 size: 16 residues. Germline CDR1 reads MGHRA; CDR2 reads YSYEKL. Trimming pared 1 base from V and 1 base from J, leaving 13 bases between. The CDR3 loop reads CASSQAQSAGNTEAFF. DNA of the CDR3: TGCGCCAGCAGCCAAGCCCAATCAGCGGGGAACACTGAAGCTTTCTTT.

The chain uses TRBV20-1 and TRBJ2-7; D call uncertain. V lost 5 bases, J lost 6 bases, and 17 bases lay in between. The CDR3 contains 13 residues. Germline CDR1 DFQATT, CDR2 SNEGSKA (reference sequence). The CDR3: CSAARGFGREQYF. The CDR3, as DNA: TGCAGTGCTGCCAGAGGTTTTGGGCGCGAGCAGTACTTC.

There are a few counts of this clonotype. The chain links TRBV15 to TRBJ2-3, with a weak D call TRBD2 (6 bases). V lost 4 bases and J 5 bases, leaving 19 bases between the germline ends. CDR3 size: 16 residues. The V gene's germline CDR1 is LNHNV and CDR2 YYDKDF (reference sequence). The CDR3 is CATSIGFWRGLDTQYF. In DNA form, the CDR3 reads TGTGCCACCAGCATAGGGTTTTGGCGGGGCCTAGATACGCAGTATTTT.

Details on this clonotype: Given a much more abundant clone one base away, this may be a read error. The rearrangement links TRBV6-1 to TRBJ1-1, with D tentatively TRBD1 (6 bases). The CDR3 is 13 amino acids. Germline CDR1 reads MNHNS; CDR2 reads SASEGT. The DNA for the CDR3 is TGTGCCAGCAGAGACAGGAGGTACACTGAAGCTTCCTTT. Protein product: CASRDRRYTEASF.

With regard to this clonotype: The CDR3 does not end in the conserved phenylalanine or tryptophan, so this is likely a read error. This rearrangement joins TRBV29-1 to TRBJ2-2; D could derive from TRBD1 or TRBD2 (5 bases each). The CDR3 consists of 16 residues. CDR1 and CDR2 (germline): SQVTM, ANQGSEA. Between the trimmed V and J ends, which lost 4 bases and 2 bases, there was a span of 17 bases. The CDR3 loop is CSVGGSEGGNTGELFS. CDR3 nucleotide sequence: TGCAGCGTTGGGGGGTCGGAAGGAGGAAACACCGGGGAGCTGTTTTCT.